These 5 T cell receptor beta chains came from one sample sequenced in a study of blood T cell repertoires in COVID-19. Profiled with immunoSEQ multiplex PCR; TCRdb holds only in-frame clones, not every one. The sample includes roughly 280,000 clones, around four fifths seen only once; the top ten take around 4.5%. The sequenced material came from peripheral blood. The receptors come from a man aged 60-69 years who had recovered from COVID-19.

The CDR3 DNA reads TGTGCCAGCAGCGGGACTAGCGGGAGTTCTGGACAGTTCTTC. Its protein is CASSGTSGSSGQFF. V usage is TRBV2 and J usage is TRBJ2-1, with 14 bases matching TRBD2. Germline CDR1 is SNHLY and CDR2 is FYNNEI. V was clipped by 6 bases and J by 13 bases; unmatched bases: 8. The CDR3 length is 14 residues.

The chain carries TRBV7-2 and TRBJ1-6; 8 bases match TRBD1. The ends lost 3 bases at V and 5 bases at J; junction bases unmatched: 6. Germline CDR1 reads SGHTA; CDR2 reads FQGNSA. CDR3 length equals 16 residues. The CDR3 DNA reads as TGTGCCAGCAGCTTTGCAGGGGGCTCAAATAATTCACCCCTCCACTTT. Protein sequence: CASSFAGGSNNSPLHF.

The chain is built from TRBV6-5 and TRBJ1-2; the D gene is possibly TRBD1 (5 bases). CDR3 length equals 13 residues. CDR1 and CDR2 (germline): MNHEY, SVGAGI. Trimming took 7 bases from V and 2 from J, leaving 11 bases between them. The CDR3 DNA sequence: TGTGCCAGCACCCTAACAGGAAACTATGGCTACACCTTC. Translated: CASTLTGNYGYTF.

The rearrangement uses TRBV5-4 and TRBJ1-4; D uncertain. CDR1 is SGHNT and CDR2 is YYREEE in the germline V gene (reference sequence). Trimming shortened V by 0 bases and J by 7 bases, and 7 bases separated the two germline ends. The CDR3 contains 13 residues. The CDR3 nucleotides read TGTGCCAGCAGCTTGGTCGGTGTTGAAAAACTGTTTTTT. Translating it yields CASSLVGVEKLFF. Based on the CDR3 plus reference TRBV5-4 and TRBJ1-4, the full variable domain is ETGVTQSPTHLIKTRGQQVTLRCSSQSGHNTVSWYQQALGQGPQFIFQYYREEENGRGNFPPRFSGLQFPNYSSELNVNALELDDSALYLCASSLVGVEKLFFGSGTQLSVL.

The chain joins TRBV20-1 to TRBJ2-1, with 10 nucleotides matching TRBD2. Germline V gene lookup returns CDR1 DFQATT and CDR2 SNEGSKA (reference sequence). V lost 3 bases to trimming and J lost 7 bases; unmatched junction nucleotides: 9. The CDR3 loop spans 15 amino acids. CDR3 DNA sequence: TGCAGTGCTAGTGAAGGACTAGCGGTGAGTAATGAGCAGTTCTTC. Translated: CSASEGLAVSNEQFF.